The 8 T cell receptor beta chains below all came from one sample that was sequenced in a study of shared clonotypes between healthy human individuals. TCRdb keeps only in-frame clones here, not all; method: immunoSEQ multiplex PCR. This sample yields some 1,400,000 clones, of which around 95% are seen a single time; roughly 1.2% belongs to the top ten. The sample consisted of naive CD4+ T cells sorted from blood. The subset is: CD45RA+ positively selected. The receptors were gathered from a man between 25 and 39 years old in good health.

Of note for this clone: The sample contains more than one DNA sequence encoding this CDR3. The chain combines TRBV18 with TRBJ2-1; a possible D gene is TRBD2 (6 bases). Trimming pared 3 bases from V and 4 bases from J, leaving 10 bases between. Germline CDR1 is KGHSH and CDR2 is LQKENI. The CDR3 is 14 residues long. The chain's CDR3 is CASSPTRQYNEQFF. In nucleotides, the CDR3 is TGTGCCAGCTCACCGACTAGACAATACAATGAGCAGTTCTTC.

The chain uses TRBV28 and TRBJ1-1, with D hard to call. This CDR3 is 16 amino acids long. Trimming stripped 2 bases from V and 1 base from J, with 14 bases between. Per germline, CDR1 MDHEN and CDR2 SYDVKM. Here the CDR3 DNA reads TGTGCCAGCAGTTTAACCCCGACGGCAGCGAACACTGAAGCTTTCTTT. As protein: CASSLTPTAANTEAFF.

The CDR3 DNA reads as TGCGCCAGCAGCCAAGTCCCGTCCGGTGAGCAGTTCTTC. This codes for CASSQVPSGEQFF. The V and J genes are TRBV4-3 and TRBJ2-1; D gene ambiguous. Looked up from germline, CDR1 is LGHNA and CDR2 is YSLEER. Trimming cost V 1 base and J 9 bases, with 10 bases left between them. The CDR3 loop spans 13 amino acids.

This clone appeared a few times. The chain combines TRBV29-1 with TRBJ1-4; D gene unclear. The CDR3 contains 10 residues. CDR1 and CDR2 (germline): SQVTM, ANQGSEA. Trimming removed 4 bases at V and 10 bases at J, with 7 bases between. The CDR3 sequence is CSVGESKLFF. Written as DNA, the CDR3 is TGCAGCGTTGGGGAATCAAAACTGTTTTTT.

V and J are TRBV5-5 and TRBJ2-1; 13 nucleotides align to TRBD2. From germline, CDR1 is SGHKS and CDR2 YYEKEE (reference sequence). The V and J ends lost 3 bases and 8 bases, in that order; junction bases with no gene match: 17. This CDR3 has 19 residues. CDR3 protein: CASSSKGLAGYGRDDEQFF. CDR3 in DNA: TGTGCCAGCAGCTCGAAGGGACTAGCGGGATATGGGCGAGATGATGAGCAGTTCTTC.

J is TRBJ2-7 and V is TRBV19; D not resolved. The V gene's germline CDR1 is LNHDA and CDR2 SQIVND (reference sequence). This CDR3 spans 12 amino acids. CDR3 amino acids: CATGGLSYEQYF. The CDR3 region has the DNA TGTGCGACGGGCGGATTATCCTACGAGCAGTACTTC.

The chain carries TRBV18 and TRBJ2-7, with a possible D match to TRBD2 (6 bases). Looked up from germline, CDR1 is KGHSH and CDR2 is LQKENI. V was pared by 5 bases and J by 2 bases, with 16 bases between. The length of the CDR3 is 15 residues. CDR3 sequence: CASSTIRDSTYEQYF. The CDR3 coding sequence is TGTGCCAGCTCAACAATTCGGGACTCCACCTACGAGCAGTACTTC.

The chain combines TRBV5-5 with TRBJ2-1, with D possibly matching TRBD2 (5 bases). The germline V gene encodes CDR1 SGHKS and CDR2 YYEKEE (reference sequence). V dropped 4 bases and J dropped 2 bases, with 19 bases sitting between them. This CDR3 comprises 17 residues. CDR3 sequence: CASSVGVKVRTYNEQFF. The CDR3 nucleotides are TGTGCCAGCAGCGTCGGGGTTAAGGTGCGGACCTACAATGAGCAGTTCTTC.